This T cell receptor beta chain was recorded in a study of blood T cell repertoires in COVID-19. Turning to the study itself: Samples taken during acute and convalescent COVID-19 were collected in the United States, Italy and Spain. T cells, B-cell-depleted T cells, or PBMCs provided the cDNA or gDNA that served as material.

Per the authors' pipeline: From reference gene primer amplification, estimates of nucleated cell counts were derived. Sequenced by immunoSEQ multiplex PCR; TCRdb stores in-frame clones only, minus some. Clonal size and the V and J genes are those of that table, whereas D and trimming came from the DNA. The repertoire has under 250,000 clones, about 84% of them found once; the top ten carry about 7.4%. This clone was detected only a few times. The CDR3 is made up of 16 amino acids. J was trimmed by 6 bases and V by 0 bases; bases with no gene match: 7. From germline, CDR1 is MNHEY and CDR2 SMNVEV (reference sequence).

The specimen sequenced was peripheral blood. This TCR derives from a woman of 80 years or more with acute or convalescent COVID-19. The gene calls are TRBV27 and TRBJ2-1; 8 bases are a match to TRBD2. CDR3 sequence (DNA): TGTGCCAGCAGTTTATCGATTGCGGGGGGCCTCAATGAGCAGTTCTTC. This encodes CASSLSIAGGLNEQFF.